These 19 T cell receptor beta chains originate from one sample sequenced in a study of T-cell reconstitution after alpha-beta-depleted transplantation in children. Preparation of the TCRbeta library involved a method that used unique molecular identifiers. TCRdb re-called the PCR reads with MiXCR, one entry per CDR3 protein. The sample yields about 610,000 distinct CDR3 sequences, roughly a tenth seen once. Specimen: PBMCs from the stem cell graft donor, collected from the stem cell graft. The origin of the receptors is a human donor who donated a stem cell graft to a child with acute myeloid leukemia.

The rearrangement links TRBV2 to TRBJ2-7, with a possible D match to TRBD2 (5 bases). There are 15 residues in the CDR3. Germline CDR1 and CDR2: SNHLY and FYNNEI. The V gene lost 6 bases and the J gene lost 3 bases, with 18 bases spanning the gap. The CDR3 DNA follows: TGTGCCAGCAGAAAAAGTAGCGAGAAAATCTACGAGCAGTACTTC. Translating it yields CASRKSSEKIYEQYF. The full variable domain, in which reference TRBV2 and TRBJ2-7 provide the parts outside the CDR3, is EPEVTQTPSHQVTQMGQEVILRCVPISNHLYFYWYRQILGQKVEFLVSFYNNEISEKSEIFDDQFSVERPDGSNFTLKIRSTKLEDSAMYFCASRKSSEKIYEQYFGPGTRLTVT.

The chain couples TRBV9 to TRBJ1-1; D uncertain. This CDR3 comprises 15 residues. The germline V gene encodes CDR1 SGDLS and CDR2 YYNGEE. Trimming took 0 bases from V and 6 from J, leaving 15 bases between them. The CDR3: CASSVAWSPDAEAFF. The DNA for the CDR3 is TGTGCCAGCAGCGTAGCTTGGTCCCCGGATGCTGAAGCTTTCTTT.

This clonotype was detected a few times. The gene calls are TRBV30 and TRBJ1-1; D is ambiguous. The CDR3 is made up of 11 amino acids. V dropped 4 bases and J dropped 2 bases, with 5 bases sitting between them. Germline V gene sequence: CDR1 GTSNPN, CDR2 SVGIG (reference sequence). CDR3: CAWTYNTEAFF. The CDR3 coding sequence is TGTGCCTGGACCTACAACACTGAAGCTTTCTTT.

This clonotype was detected ten times or more. CDR3 sequence (DNA): TGTGCCACCAGCAGGTCTAGCGGGAGATTAACCGGGGAGCTGTTTTTT. Amino acids: CATSRSSGRLTGELFF. The rearrangement uses TRBV15 and TRBJ2-2, with 10 nucleotides matching TRBD2. In germline, CDR1 is LNHNV, CDR2 YYDKDF (reference sequence). The CDR3 is made up of 16 amino acids. V trimming: 3 bases; J trimming: 5 bases; junction bases outside the gene matches: 6.

This clonotype was seen ten or more times. The genes are TRBV4-2 and TRBJ2-7; 13 nucleotides line up with TRBD2. V gave up 1 base and J gave up 2 bases; unmatched junction bases: 5. Germline CDR1 and CDR2: LGHNA and YNFKEQ. The CDR3 is 17 amino acids. The CDR3 DNA reads as TGTGCCAGCAGCCAAGTCTCCGGGACTAGCGGGGCCTACGAGCAGTACTTC. Encoded protein: CASSQVSGTSGAYEQYF.

This clonotype has ten or more counts. CDR3 coding DNA: TGCAGCGTAGGGGACAGGGGAATGACCGGGGAGCTGTTTTTT. This gives the protein CSVGDRGMTGELFF. The V gene is TRBV29-1, the J gene TRBJ2-2; TRBD1 aligns across 10 bases. Germline V gene sequence: CDR1 SQVTM, CDR2 ANQGSEA. This CDR3 spans 14 amino acids. V lost 6 bases and J lost 5; bases outside the gene matches: 6.

The chain has TRBV12-3 or TRBV12-4 and TRBJ2-2, with 7 bases identical to TRBD2. The CDR3 sequence is 14 residues long. Unmatched junction bases numbered 8, after V lost 7 bases and J lost 6 bases. CDR3 in DNA: TGTGCCAGCAAGGGAGGGAGGGGAGCCGGGGAGCTGTTTTTT. Its protein is CASKGGRGAGELFF.

Only a few counts were recorded for this clonotype. V gene TRBV12-3 or TRBV12-4 combines with J gene TRBJ1-5; D unresolved. There are 13 residues in the CDR3. V dropped 6 bases and J dropped 5 bases, with 11 bases sitting between them. The CDR3 region has the DNA TGTGCCAGCAGCCGCCGACCTGATCAGCCCCAGCATTTT. Protein sequence: CASSRRPDQPQHF.

This clonotype was found a few times. The chain has TRBV5-6 and TRBJ2-7, with TRBD1 matching 10 bases. The germline gives CDR1 SGHDT, CDR2 YYEEEE. CDR3 length: 15 residues. The trim removed 6 bases at V and 1 base at J, leaving 7 bases unmatched. As DNA, the CDR3 is TGTGCCAGCATCGGACCGGGACAGGGGTCCTACGAGCAGTACTTC. Translating gives CASIGPGQGSYEQYF.

This clonotype has a count of ten or more. This chain links TRBV6-2 or TRBV6-3 with TRBJ2-5, with 10 bases identical to TRBD1. Germline V gene sequence: CDR1 MNHEY, CDR2 SVGEGT. V was pared by 0 bases and J by 7 bases, with 8 bases of the junction left unmatched. The CDR3 has 16 amino acids. Here the CDR3 reads CASSYSIPGTGVTQYF. CDR3 in DNA: TGTGCCAGCAGTTACTCGATCCCCGGGACAGGGGTGACCCAGTACTTC.

The V and J genes are TRBV7-9 and TRBJ2-5; D may be TRBD1 (5 bases). Germline values: CDR1 SEHNR, CDR2 FQNEAQ (reference sequence). The CDR3 loop spans 14 amino acids. The germline V and J ends were trimmed by 0 bases and 0 bases, with 5 bases remaining between them. CDR3 region: CASSLATDQETQYF. The CDR3, as DNA: TGTGCCAGCAGCTTAGCGACAGACCAAGAGACCCAGTACTTC.

This clonotype was seen at least ten times. The genes are TRBV9 and TRBJ1-5; D call uncertain. V was cut by 0 bases and J by 5 bases, with 9 bases left in between. The CDR3 spans 14 residues. Germline lookup yields CDR1 SGDLS and CDR2 YYNGEE. In nucleotides, the CDR3 is TGTGCCAGCAGCGTAGAGGAGGGTTATCAGCCCCAGCATTTT. Residues: CASSVEEGYQPQHF.

As for this clonotype: Germline is not matched at one junction end, which may reflect a read error. The chain couples TRBV5-1 to TRBJ1-6; D is unclear. There are 15 residues in the CDR3. Germline V gives CDR1 SGHRS, CDR2 YFSETQ. The CDR3 here is CASSLDPRAGTIPDF. The CDR3 nucleotides read TGCGCCAGCAGCTTGGATCCTAGGGCAGGTACAATCCCTGACTTT.

This clonotype was detected many times. The DNA of the CDR3 is TGCAGCGTTCCAGCGGGAGGAGGACAGTACTTC. This gives the protein CSVPAGGGQYF. V and J are TRBV29-1 and TRBJ2-7, with 9 bases aligning to TRBD2. CDR3 length equals 11 residues. J was trimmed by 10 bases and V by 5 bases; bases with no gene match: 6. Germline-derived CDR1 and CDR2 are SQVTM and ANQGSEA.

This clonotype was seen a few times. The CDR3 loop is CASSRQAGTGGETQYF. The DNA of the CDR3 is TGTGCCAGCAGTCGCCAGGCCGGGACAGGGGGAGAGACCCAGTACTTC. V and J are TRBV7-9 and TRBJ2-5; TRBD1 matches at 11 bases. With 6 bases clipped from V and 4 bases from J, the junction kept 10 bases outside the gene matches. Germline lookup yields CDR1 SEHNR and CDR2 FQNEAQ (reference sequence). The CDR3 covers 16 residues.

The J gene is TRBJ2-7, the V gene TRBV19; 9 bases map to TRBD1. There are 15 residues in the CDR3. Germline V gene data show CDR1 as LNHDA and CDR2 as SQIVND (reference sequence). J was trimmed by 4 bases and V by 5 bases; bases with no gene match: 9. For the CDR3, the DNA is TGTGCCAGTAGTCATCCCGGGACAGGGCCATACGAGCAGTACTTC. It specifies CASSHPGTGPYEQYF.

This clonotype was counted ten times or more. The V call is TRBV20-1, the J call TRBJ2-7, with D maybe TRBD2 (6 bases). V was clipped by 6 bases and J by 1 base, with 10 bases between them. The CDR3 runs 12 residues. The germline CDR1 and CDR2 sequences are DFQATT and SNEGSKA (reference sequence). Here the CDR3 DNA reads TGCAGTGCAACCGGGACTTCCTACGAGCAGTACTTC. Translating it yields CSATGTSYEQYF.

This clonotype occurred a few times. This chain links TRBV7-2 with TRBJ1-1; perhaps TRBD1 as D (5 bases). Germline assignment: CDR1 SGHTA and CDR2 FQGNSA. Trimming stripped 5 bases from V and 2 bases from J, with 12 bases between. This CDR3 comprises 14 residues. The DNA of the CDR3 is TGTGCCAGCAGCCGGAGCTGGACAAACACTGAAGCTTTCTTT. This translates into CASSRSWTNTEAFF.

This clonotype was recorded at least ten times. This chain joins TRBV27 and TRBJ2-1; D tentatively reads TRBD1 or TRBD2 (5 bases each). The ends were cut back, 6 bases at V and 12 bases at J, with 15 bases in the middle. CDR1 and CDR2 (germline): MNHEY, SMNVEV (reference sequence). This CDR3 comprises 12 residues. CDR3 bases: TGTGCCAGCAGCCGGACGGGGCAAACGCAGTTCTTC. Translating gives CASSRTGQTQFF.